A selection of T cell receptor beta chains follows, all from one sample in a study of cytomegalovirus exposure and HLA in healthy donors. Some clones are missing from TCRdb's copy, which holds only in-frame ones; the method was immunoSEQ multiplex PCR. The table lists 150,000 to 180,000 clones, 86% of them singletons. The sample consisted of PBMCs. These receptors were collected from a human donor in good health. The CDR3 runs from the conserved cysteine through the conserved F or W. Fields, in order: V gene, clone size, CDR3 protein. Size tells how often a clone was seen (once, few, many) or the class of an expanded clone, and some rows leave it out.

TRBV2	-	CASSEEDRSYGNEQFF
TRBV9	-	CASSVFSGFYNEQFF
TRBV5-1	-	CASSFSLTGLGTEAFF
TRBV9	-	CASSTGGRAEAFF
TRBV4-3	-	CASSQGAEGYTEAFF
TRBV2	-	CARDGEDASTDTQYF
TRBV9	-	CASSVDDRGYGYTF
TRBV6-1	few	CASSLLYGGNTEAFF
TRBV30	-	CAWGQSSYNEQFF
TRBV29-1	-	CSILGLAGGPGTDTQYF
TRBV5-4	-	CASSRVGQGANEQFF
TRBV7-7	-	CASSLGSGTYNEQFF
TRBV19	-	CASSIRDWGTEAFF
TRBV27	-	CASSSLSTRNNEQFF
TRBV30	-	CAWSVVGLAGGDEQYF
TRBV28	-	CASSLGLGAFYGYTF
TRBV2	-	CASRATGFSDGYTF
TRBV6-1	many	CASGTGVTEAFF
TRBV6-1	few	CASSDGQGSYGYTF
TRBV7-3	-	CASSLRGGTGKGQYF
TRBV4-1	-	CASSQDLDSYTDTQYF
TRBV18	-	CASSPYGVGETQYF
TRBV10-3	-	CAINAGSSLNTGELFF
TRBV27	-	CASSLSSYYEGETQYF
TRBV4-1	-	CASSGDRVTGEQFF
TRBV7-9	-	CASSLVREAYGYTF